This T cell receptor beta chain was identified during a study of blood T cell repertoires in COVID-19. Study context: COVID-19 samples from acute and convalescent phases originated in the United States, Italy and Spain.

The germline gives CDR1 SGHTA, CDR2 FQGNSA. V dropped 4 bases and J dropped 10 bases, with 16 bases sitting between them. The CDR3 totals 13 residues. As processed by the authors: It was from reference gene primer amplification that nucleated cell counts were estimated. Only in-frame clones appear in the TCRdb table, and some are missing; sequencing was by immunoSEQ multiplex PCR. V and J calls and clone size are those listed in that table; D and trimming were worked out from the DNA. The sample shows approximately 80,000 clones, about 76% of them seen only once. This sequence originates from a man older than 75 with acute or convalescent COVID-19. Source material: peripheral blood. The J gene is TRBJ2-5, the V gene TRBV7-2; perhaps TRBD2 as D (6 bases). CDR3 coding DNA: TGTGCCAGCAGCTCGGACCTGGAGGGCAGCCAGTACTTC. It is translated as CASSSDLEGSQYF.